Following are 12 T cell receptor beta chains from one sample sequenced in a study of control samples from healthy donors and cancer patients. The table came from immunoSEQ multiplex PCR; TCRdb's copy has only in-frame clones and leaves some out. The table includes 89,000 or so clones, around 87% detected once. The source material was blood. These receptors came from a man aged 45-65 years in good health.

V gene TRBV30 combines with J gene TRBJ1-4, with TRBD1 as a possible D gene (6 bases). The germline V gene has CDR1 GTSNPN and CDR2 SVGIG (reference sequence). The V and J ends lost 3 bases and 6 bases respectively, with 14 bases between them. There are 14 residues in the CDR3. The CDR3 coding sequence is TGTGCCTGGAGGGAACAGGGTTTGGATGAAAAACTGTTTTTT. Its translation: CAWREQGLDEKLFF.

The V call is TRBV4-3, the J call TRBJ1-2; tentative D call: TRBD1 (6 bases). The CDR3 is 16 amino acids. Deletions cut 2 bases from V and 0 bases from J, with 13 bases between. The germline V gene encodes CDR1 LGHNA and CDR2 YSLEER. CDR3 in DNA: TGCGCCAGCAGCCAACTGGCGGGGGCTTCTAACTATGGCTACACCTTC. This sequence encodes CASSQLAGASNYGYTF.

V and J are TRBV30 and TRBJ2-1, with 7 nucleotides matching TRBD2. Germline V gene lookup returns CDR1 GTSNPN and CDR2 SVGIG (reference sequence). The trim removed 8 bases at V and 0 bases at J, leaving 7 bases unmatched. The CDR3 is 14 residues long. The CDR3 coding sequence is TGTGCCCTGTCAGCGGGAAGCTCCTACAATGAGCAGTTCTTC. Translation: CALSAGSSYNEQFF. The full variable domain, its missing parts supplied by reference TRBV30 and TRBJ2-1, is SQTIHQWPATLVQPVGSPLSLECTVEGTSNPNLYWYRQAAGRGLQLLFYSVGIGQISSEVPQNLSASRPQDRQFILSSKKLLLSDSGFYLCALSAGSSYNEQFFGPGTRLTVL.

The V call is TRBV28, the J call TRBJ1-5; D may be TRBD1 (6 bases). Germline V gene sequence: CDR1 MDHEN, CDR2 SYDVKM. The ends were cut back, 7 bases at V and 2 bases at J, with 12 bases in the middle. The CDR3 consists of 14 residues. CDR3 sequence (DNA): TGTGCCAGCAAGAAGGGGGGGGGCAATCAGCCCCAGCATTTT. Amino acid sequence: CASKKGGGNQPQHF.

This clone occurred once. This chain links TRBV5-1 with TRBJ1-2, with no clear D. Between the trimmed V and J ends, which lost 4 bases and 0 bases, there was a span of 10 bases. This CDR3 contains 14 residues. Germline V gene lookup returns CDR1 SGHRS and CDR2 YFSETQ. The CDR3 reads CASSPAVTNYGYTF. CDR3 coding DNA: TGCGCCAGCAGCCCCGCCGTAACTAACTATGGCTACACCTTC.

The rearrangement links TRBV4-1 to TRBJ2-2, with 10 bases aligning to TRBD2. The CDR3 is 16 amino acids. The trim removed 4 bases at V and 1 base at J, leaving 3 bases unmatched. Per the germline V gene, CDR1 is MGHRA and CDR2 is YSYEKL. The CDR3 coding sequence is TGCGCCAGCAGCCTTTGGACTAGCGGGAACACCGGGGAGCTGTTTTTT. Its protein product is CASSLWTSGNTGELFF.

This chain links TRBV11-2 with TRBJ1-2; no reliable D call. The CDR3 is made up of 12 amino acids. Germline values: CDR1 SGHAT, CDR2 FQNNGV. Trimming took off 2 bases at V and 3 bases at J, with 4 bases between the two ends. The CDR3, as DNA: TGTGCCAGCAGCTTAAGGCACTATGGCTACACCTTC. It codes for CASSLRHYGYTF. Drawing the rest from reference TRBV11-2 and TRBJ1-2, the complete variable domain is EAGVAQSPRYKIIEKRQSVAFWCNPISGHATLYWYQQILGQGPKLLIQFQNNGVVDDSQLPKDRFSAERLKGVDSTLKIQPAKLEDSAVYLCASSLRHYGYTFGSGTRLTVV.

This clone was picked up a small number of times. The DNA of the CDR3 is TGTGCCACCAGTGACTCCGTCAGGGTGAATGAGCAGTTCTTC. Translating it yields CATSDSVRVNEQFF. The chain joins TRBV24-1 to TRBJ2-1; perhaps TRBD1 as D (5 bases). Germline V gives CDR1 KGHDR, CDR2 SFDVKD. This CDR3 is built from 14 residues. The V gene lost 4 bases and the J gene lost 7 bases, with 13 bases spanning the gap.

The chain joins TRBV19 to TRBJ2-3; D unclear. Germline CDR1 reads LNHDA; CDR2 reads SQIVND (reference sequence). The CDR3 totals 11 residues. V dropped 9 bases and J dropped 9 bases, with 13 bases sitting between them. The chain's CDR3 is CASRSFNTQYF. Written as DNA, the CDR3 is TGTGCCAGCAGGTCTTTCAACACGCAGTATTTT.

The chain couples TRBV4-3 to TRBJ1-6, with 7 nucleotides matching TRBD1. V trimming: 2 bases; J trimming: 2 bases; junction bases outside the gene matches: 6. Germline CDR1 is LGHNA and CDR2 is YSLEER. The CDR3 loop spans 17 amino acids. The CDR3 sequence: CASSQRRDSTYNSPLHF. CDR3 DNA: TGCGCCAGCAGCCAAAGGCGGGACAGTACCTATAATTCACCCCTCCACTTT.

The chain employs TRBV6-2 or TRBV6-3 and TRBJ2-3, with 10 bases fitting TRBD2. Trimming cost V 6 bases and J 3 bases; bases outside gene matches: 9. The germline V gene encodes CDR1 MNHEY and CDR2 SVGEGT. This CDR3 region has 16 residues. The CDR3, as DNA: TGTGCCAGCAGCCCATCAGCGGGAGGGCTTACAGATACGCAGTATTTT. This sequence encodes CASSPSAGGLTDTQYF.

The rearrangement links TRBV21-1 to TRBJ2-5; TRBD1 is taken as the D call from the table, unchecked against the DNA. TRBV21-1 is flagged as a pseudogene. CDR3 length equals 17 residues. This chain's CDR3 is CASSKVGTGGMGETQYF. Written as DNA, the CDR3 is TGTGCCAGCAGCAAAGTGGGGACAGGGGGTATGGGAGAGACCCAGTACTTC.